Described below is a single T cell receptor beta chain sequence and its context. Its antigen remains unknown. Amplification targeted TCR beta CDR3 regions from RNA transcripts. HTBI primers were used for first-round RT-PCR of the TCR CDR3. TCRdb reanalysed the multiplex PCR reads using MiXCR and keeps one entry per CDR3 protein. Altogether about 540,000 distinct CDR3 sequences are present, roughly 50% being singletons, with the ten largest covering around 8%. This sample was included in a study of T cells in Graves' hyperthyroidism and ophthalmopathy. Study-level findings and limits: Separation of ophthalmopathy from stable hyperthyroidism was achieved by a 13 V-J model. Among clonotypes expanded in thyroid above 0.001, most were also found in blood.

Patients with uncontrolled infections, other autoimmune diseases, pregnancy or lactation were excluded. Used for diagnoses were clinical symptoms, serum thyroxine and TRAb, thyroid ultrasound and orbital computed tomography. The V end was cut by 8 bases, the J end by 0 bases, with 17 bases between. The germline V gene has CDR1 SGHAT and CDR2 FQNNGV. The CDR3 totals 17 residues. The specimen was peripheral blood or thyroid tissue (not recorded which). The chain is built from TRBV11-2 and TRBJ2-6; D not certain. The receptor's source is a woman in her late teens or twenties with Graves' hyperthyroidism. CDR3 bases: TGTGCCAGCTCACCAGACATAATAGGCTCTGGGGCCAACGTCCTGACTTTC. Protein: CASSPDIIGSGANVLTF.